What follows is one T cell receptor beta chain and its context. The germline V gene encodes CDR1 MNHEY and CDR2 SMNVEV (reference sequence). The CDR3 is 14 residues long. The sample originates from a study of blood T cell repertoires in COVID-19. Study-wide background: T cells, B-cell-depleted T cells, or PBMCs provided the cDNA or gDNA that served as material.

Authors' methods: Reference gene primer amplification yielded estimated nucleated cell counts. Measured with immunoSEQ multiplex PCR; TCRdb has only the in-frame clones, and not every one. That table gives V, J and clone size, and the DNA gave D and trimming. The data show 95,000 or so clones, about nine tenths seen once. The J gene is TRBJ2-1, the V gene TRBV27; D ambiguous. Sequencing input: peripheral blood. This receptor was obtained from a woman aged 70-85 years with acute or convalescent COVID-19. Written as DNA, the CDR3 is TGTTTGGTGATTGGAGCTACCTCCTACAATGAGCAGTTCTTC. Its protein is CLVIGATSYNEQFF.